This T cell receptor beta chain was identified in a study of blood T cell repertoires in COVID-19. On the study more broadly: The United States, Italy and Spain supplied acute and convalescent COVID-19 samples. Sources were T cells, B-cell-depleted T cells, or PBMCs; the material itself was cDNA or gDNA.

In germline, CDR1 is LGHDT, CDR2 YNNKEL (reference sequence). Trimming took 6 bases from V and 8 from J, leaving 16 bases between them. CDR3 length: 14 amino acids. Authors' analysis steps: Nucleated cell counts were estimated from reference gene primer amplification. Clones were read by immunoSEQ multiplex PCR, and TCRdb kept only the in-frame ones, dropping some. V and J calls and clone size are as listed in that table; D and trimming were resolved from the DNA. The sample records around 200,000 clones, about 82% being singletons. Which cohort a participant joined came from the clinical history participants gave.

The chain carries TRBV3-1 (or the pseudogene TRBV3-2) and TRBJ2-2; perhaps TRBD2 as D (6 bases). The source is a middle-aged man with acute COVID-19. The sequencing input was PBMCs or T cells enriched from blood (not recorded which). The CDR3 reads CASRGGRFRGELFF. The CDR3 nucleotides read TGTGCCAGCAGAGGAGGGAGGTTTAGAGGGGAGCTGTTTTTT.